The 12 T cell receptor beta chains below all came from one sample that was sequenced in a study of shared clonotypes between healthy human individuals. Naive CD8 cells lacked CD45RO and underwent positive selection for CCR7, leaving out terminally differentiated effector memory CD45RA+ cells. Libraries were prepared by immunoSEQ multiplex PCR; TCRdb keeps only in-frame clonotypes and omits some of them. The data hold 2 million or so clones, with over 85% observed a single time. Sequencing used naive CD8+ T cells sorted from blood. These receptors came from a man aged 18 to 29 in good health.

The chain joins TRBV5-8 to TRBJ2-7; the match to TRBD1 covers 9 bases. The CDR3 extends over 15 amino acids. V was pared by 5 bases and J by 1 base, with 7 bases of the junction left unmatched. The germline V gene encodes CDR1 SGHTS and CDR2 YDEGEE. The CDR3, as DNA: TGTGCCAGCAGTCCCAGACAGGGGGGTTCCTACGAGCAGTACTTC. Amino acids: CASSPRQGGSYEQYF.

This clone was picked up a small number of times. The sample contains more than one DNA sequence encoding this CDR3. The chain links TRBV5-1 to TRBJ2-7; D not certain. Germline V lookup: CDR1 SGHRS, CDR2 YFSETQ. The CDR3 sequence is 12 residues long. V dropped 3 bases and J dropped 0 bases, with 4 bases sitting between them. DNA for the CDR3: TGCGCCAGCAGCTCTAGCTCCTACGAGCAGTACTTC. Translating it yields CASSSSSYEQYF.

V and J are TRBV5-4 and TRBJ1-2, with unresolved D. The CDR3 has 12 residues. V was shortened by 7 bases and J by 2 bases, with 9 bases between the two germline ends. CDR1 is SGHNT and CDR2 is YYREEE in the germline V gene (reference sequence). CDR3 in DNA: TGTGCCAGCGAGACCCTGAACTATGGCTACACCTTC. Residues: CASETLNYGYTF. Complete variable domain (other parts from reference TRBV5-4 and TRBJ1-2): ETGVTQSPTHLIKTRGQQVTLRCSSQSGHNTVSWYQQALGQGPQFIFQYYREEENGRGNFPPRFSGLQFPNYSSELNVNALELDDSALYLCASETLNYGYTFGSGTRLTVV.

The chain has TRBV6-8 and TRBJ1-5; tentative D call: TRBD1 (5 bases). This CDR3 is 16 amino acids long. V was clipped by 6 bases and J by 2 bases, with 17 bases between them. The germline V gene encodes CDR1 MNHGY and CDR2 SAAAGT. CDR3 region: CASRSIFRDGNQPQHF. CDR3 nucleotides: TGTGCCAGCAGATCCATCTTCCGGGACGGCAATCAGCCCCAGCATTTT.

A single count supports this clone. The chain recombines TRBV27 with TRBJ1-5; no firm D call. Per germline, CDR1 MNHEY and CDR2 SMNVEV (reference sequence). This CDR3 region has 15 residues. Trimming stripped 2 bases from V and 0 bases from J, with 8 bases between. This chain's CDR3 is CASSLIAASNQPQHF. The CDR3 DNA reads as TGTGCCAGCAGTTTAATCGCAGCTAGCAATCAGCCCCAGCATTTT.

V is TRBV10-3 and J is TRBJ2-2, with TRBD2 matching over 8 bases. V trimming: 5 bases; J trimming: 0 bases; junction bases outside the gene matches: 8. This CDR3 has 17 residues. Germline CDR1 is ENHRY and CDR2 is SYGVKD. The CDR3 spells CAISSSGGPTNTGELFF. As DNA, the CDR3 is TGTGCCATCAGTTCGAGCGGGGGCCCTACGAACACCGGGGAGCTGTTTTTT.

The V and J genes are TRBV14 and TRBJ2-7; 9 bases map to TRBD1. Germline CDR1 SGHDN, CDR2 FVKESK. V dropped 3 bases and J dropped 1; count of bases not matched to a gene: 4. This CDR3 spans 15 amino acids. The CDR3 DNA sequence: TGTGCCAGCAGCCAGCCCGGGACAGGGTCCTACGAGCAGTACTTC. Translation: CASSQPGTGSYEQYF.

The chain recombines TRBV28 with TRBJ1-5; tentatively, D is TRBD1 (5 bases). This CDR3 is built from 15 residues. V lost 6 bases and J 5 bases, leaving 17 bases between the germline ends. CDR1 MDHEN and CDR2 SYDVKM come from the germline V gene. The CDR3 nucleotides read TGTGCCAGCAGCCAGCGGGGGAATACTTATCAGCCCCAGCATTTT. As protein: CASSQRGNTYQPQHF.

The chain couples TRBV10-2 to TRBJ2-1; 7 bases are a match to TRBD2. The CDR3 loop spans 16 amino acids. V lost 1 base and J lost 4; bases outside the gene matches: 7. Germline-derived CDR1 and CDR2 are WSHSY and SAAADI. The CDR3, as DNA: TGCGCCAGCAGTGAGTTTTACGGGGAGGGTTACAATGAGCAGTTCTTC. Its translation: CASSEFYGEGYNEQFF.

The chain combines TRBV25-1 with TRBJ1-1; D remains unclear. The CDR3 has 14 amino acids. V was shortened by 4 bases and J by 3 bases, with 12 bases between the two germline ends. Per the germline V gene, CDR1 is MGHDK and CDR2 is SYGVNS. The CDR3 spells CASSAGDLHTEAFF. The CDR3 bases are TGTGCCAGCAGTGCCGGGGATTTGCACACTGAAGCTTTCTTT.

The chain recombines TRBV4-3 with TRBJ2-7; D may be TRBD2 (6 bases). V was trimmed by 1 base and J by 5 bases, leaving 12 bases between them. CDR1 and CDR2 (germline): LGHNA, YSLEER. There are 14 residues in the CDR3. In DNA form, the CDR3 reads TGCGCCAGCAGCCAAGTTGGAGGGCGAGACGAGCAGTACTTC. Protein sequence: CASSQVGGRDEQYF.

The CDR3, as DNA: TGTGCCAGCATCCCAAAGGGGGGCCTCGAGCAGTACTTC. This codes for CASIPKGGLEQYF. The chain employs TRBV5-6 and TRBJ2-7, with D perhaps given as TRBD1 or TRBD2 (6 bases each). This CDR3 is 13 amino acids long. The V end lost 6 bases, the J end lost 6 bases, and 16 bases lay between the germline ends. Germline V gene data show CDR1 as SGHDT and CDR2 as YYEEEE.